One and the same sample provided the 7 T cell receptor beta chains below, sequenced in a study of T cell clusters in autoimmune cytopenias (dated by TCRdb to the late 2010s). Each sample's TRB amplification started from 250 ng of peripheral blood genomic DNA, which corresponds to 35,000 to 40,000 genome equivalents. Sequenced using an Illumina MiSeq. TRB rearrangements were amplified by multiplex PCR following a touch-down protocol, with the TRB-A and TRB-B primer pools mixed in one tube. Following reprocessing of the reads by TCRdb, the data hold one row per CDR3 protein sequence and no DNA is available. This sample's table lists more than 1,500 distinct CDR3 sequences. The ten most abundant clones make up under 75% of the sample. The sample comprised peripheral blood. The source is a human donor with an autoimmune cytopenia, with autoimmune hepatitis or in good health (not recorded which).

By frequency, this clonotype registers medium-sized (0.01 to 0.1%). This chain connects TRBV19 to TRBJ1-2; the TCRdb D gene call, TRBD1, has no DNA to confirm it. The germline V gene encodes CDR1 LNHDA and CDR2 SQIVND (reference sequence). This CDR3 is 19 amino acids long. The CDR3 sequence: CASYGHHTGTGSATYGYTF.

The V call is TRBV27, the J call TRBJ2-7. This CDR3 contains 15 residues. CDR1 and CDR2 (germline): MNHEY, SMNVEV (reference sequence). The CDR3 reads CASSLLFSGSYEQYF.

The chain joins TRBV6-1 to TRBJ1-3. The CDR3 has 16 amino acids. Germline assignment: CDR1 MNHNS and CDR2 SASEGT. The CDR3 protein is CASPLDKNNTGNTIYF.

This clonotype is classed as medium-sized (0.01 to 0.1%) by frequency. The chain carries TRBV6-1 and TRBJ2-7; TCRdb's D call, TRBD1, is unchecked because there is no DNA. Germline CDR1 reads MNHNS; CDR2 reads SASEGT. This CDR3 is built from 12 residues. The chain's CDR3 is CASSDTGYEQYF.

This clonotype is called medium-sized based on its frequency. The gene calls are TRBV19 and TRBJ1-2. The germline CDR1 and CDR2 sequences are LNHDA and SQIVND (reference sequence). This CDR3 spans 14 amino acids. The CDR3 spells CASSANGFNYGYTF.

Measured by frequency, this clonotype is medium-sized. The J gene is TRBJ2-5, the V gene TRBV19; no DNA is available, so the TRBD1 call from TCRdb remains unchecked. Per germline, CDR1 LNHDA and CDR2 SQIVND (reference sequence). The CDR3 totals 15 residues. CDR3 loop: CASSTGAGGQETQYF.

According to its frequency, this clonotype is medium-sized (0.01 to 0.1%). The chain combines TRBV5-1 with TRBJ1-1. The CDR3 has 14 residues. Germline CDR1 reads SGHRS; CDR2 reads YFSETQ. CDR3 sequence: CASRNSPGGTEAFF.